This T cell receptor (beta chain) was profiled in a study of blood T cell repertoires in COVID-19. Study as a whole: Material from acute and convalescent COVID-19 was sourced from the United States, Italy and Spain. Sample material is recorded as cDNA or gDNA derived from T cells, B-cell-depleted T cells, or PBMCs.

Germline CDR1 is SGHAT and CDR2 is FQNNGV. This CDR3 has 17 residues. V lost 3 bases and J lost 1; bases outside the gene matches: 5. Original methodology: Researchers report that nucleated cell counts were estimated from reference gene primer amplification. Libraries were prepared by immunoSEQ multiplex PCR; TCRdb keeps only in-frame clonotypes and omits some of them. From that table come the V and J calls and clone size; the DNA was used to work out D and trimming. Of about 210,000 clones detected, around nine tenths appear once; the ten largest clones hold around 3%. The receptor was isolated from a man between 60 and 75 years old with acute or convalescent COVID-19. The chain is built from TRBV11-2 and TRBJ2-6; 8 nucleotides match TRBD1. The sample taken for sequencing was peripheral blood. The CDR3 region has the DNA TGTGCCAGCAGCTTTTCCAGGACAGGGTCTGGGGCCAACGTCCTGACTTTC. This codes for CASSFSRTGSGANVLTF.